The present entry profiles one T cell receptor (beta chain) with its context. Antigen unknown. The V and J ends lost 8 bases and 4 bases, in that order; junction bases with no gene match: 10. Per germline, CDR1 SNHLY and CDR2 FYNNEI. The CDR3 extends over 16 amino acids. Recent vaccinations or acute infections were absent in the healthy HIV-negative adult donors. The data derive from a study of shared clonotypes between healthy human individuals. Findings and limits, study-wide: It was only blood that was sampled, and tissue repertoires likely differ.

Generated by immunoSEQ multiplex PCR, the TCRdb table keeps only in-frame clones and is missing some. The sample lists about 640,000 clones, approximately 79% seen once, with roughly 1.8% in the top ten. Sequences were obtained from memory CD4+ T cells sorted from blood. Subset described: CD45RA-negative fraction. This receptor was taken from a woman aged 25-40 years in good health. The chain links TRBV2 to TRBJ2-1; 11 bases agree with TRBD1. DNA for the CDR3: TGTGCCAGCCTAGTAGGACAGGGGGCGGAGTACAATGAGCAGTTCTTC. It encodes CASLVGQGAEYNEQFF.